The next 10 T cell receptor beta chains were all read from a single sample in a study of cytomegalovirus exposure and HLA in healthy donors. Use of 60 Vbeta and 13 Jbeta primers characterized the PCR. Profiled with immunoSEQ multiplex PCR; TCRdb holds only in-frame clones, not every one. The sample has 150,000 to 160,000 clones; 60% to 75% are singletons. The sample consisted of PBMCs. The receptors were gathered from a man aged 18 to 30 in good health and CMV-seronegative.

The genes are TRBV10-3 and TRBJ2-3; TRBD2 is a possible D gene (6 bases). The CDR3 has 14 residues. Germline V lookup: CDR1 ENHRY, CDR2 SYGVKD. Trimming pared 5 bases from V and 1 base from J, leaving 10 bases between. The CDR3 sequence is CAISPAGRTDTQYF. The CDR3 DNA is TGTGCCATCAGTCCCGCGGGGCGCACAGATACGCAGTATTTT.

This clone is a singleton in its sample. The chain uses TRBV7-6 and TRBJ1-1, with 7 bases matching TRBD1. V trimming: 3 bases; J trimming: 2 bases; junction bases outside the gene matches: 9. There are 16 residues in the CDR3. Germline V gene lookup returns CDR1 SGHVS and CDR2 FNYEAQ. CDR3 coding DNA: TGTGCCAGCAGCTTTGACAGGGAGTGGGGAAACACTGAAGCTTTCTTT. Its protein is CASSFDREWGNTEAFF.

This chain joins TRBV9 and TRBJ1-5; no definite D call. This CDR3 comprises 16 residues. V dropped 0 bases and J dropped 0 bases, with 10 bases sitting between them. Germline V lookup: CDR1 SGDLS, CDR2 YYNGEE. The CDR3 DNA reads as TGTGCCAGCAGCGTAGGCGGGATGAATAGCAATCAGCCCCAGCATTTT. Encoded protein: CASSVGGMNSNQPQHF.

There are a few counts of this clone. This chain links TRBV7-8 with TRBJ2-2; D not certain. The CDR3 is 14 amino acids. Germline loops: CDR1 SGHVS, CDR2 FQNEAQ. V was pared by 9 bases and J by 2 bases, with 13 bases between. The CDR3 spells CASRSVPNTGELFF. The CDR3 bases are TGTGCCAGTAGATCGGTCCCTAACACCGGGGAGCTGTTTTTT.

This clone came up once. The genes are TRBV6-1 and TRBJ2-7; TRBD1 aligns across 9 bases. Germline V gene sequence: CDR1 MNHNS, CDR2 SASEGT. The CDR3 length is 13 residues. V gave up 5 bases and J gave up 5 bases; unmatched junction bases: 4. The CDR3 protein is CASSRDREHEQYV. CDR3 bases: TGTGCCAGCAGTAGGGACAGGGAGCACGAGCAGTACGTC.

The gene calls are TRBV5-1 and TRBJ2-3; 10 bases fit TRBD2. In germline, CDR1 is SGHRS, CDR2 YFSETQ. The V segment lost 4 bases and the J segment 4 bases; nucleotides outside the gene matches: 9. The CDR3 is made up of 16 amino acids. This CDR3 reads CASSGEASGGSDTQYF. As DNA, the CDR3 is TGCGCCAGCAGCGGTGAGGCTAGCGGGGGTTCAGATACGCAGTATTTT.

The chain combines TRBV5-1 with TRBJ2-5; 8 positions agree with TRBD2. J lost 0 bases, V lost 4 bases, and 5 bases had no gene match. The CDR3 runs to 15 residues. The germline V gene has CDR1 SGHRS and CDR2 YFSETQ. CDR3 residues: CASSQQGLDQETQYF. The CDR3, as DNA: TGCGCCAGCAGCCAACAGGGACTAGACCAAGAGACCCAGTACTTC.

The chain couples TRBV4-3 to TRBJ1-6; TRBD1 aligns across 7 bases. Unmatched junction bases numbered 9, after V lost 0 bases and J lost 7 bases. Germline V gives CDR1 LGHNA, CDR2 YSLEER. This CDR3 contains 17 residues. CDR3 loop: CASSQDWGAGGNSPLHF. In nucleotides, the CDR3 is TGCGCCAGCAGCCAAGATTGGGGCGCAGGGGGAAATTCACCCCTCCACTTT.

V and J are TRBV27 and TRBJ2-7, with TRBD1 matching 12 bases. Germline assignment: CDR1 MNHEY and CDR2 SMNVEV (reference sequence). The V and J ends lost 6 bases and 6 bases, in that order; junction bases with no gene match: 6. CDR3 length: 14 residues. CDR3 amino acids: CASSPGTGGVEQYF. The CDR3 DNA is TGTGCCAGCAGCCCCGGGACAGGGGGCGTCGAGCAGTACTTC.

The CDR3 reads CASSFGQGASEQYF. The CDR3 region has the DNA TGTGCCAGCAGCTTCGGACAGGGGGCGAGCGAGCAGTACTTC. The genes are TRBV5-5 and TRBJ2-7; 11 nucleotides agree with TRBD1. The length of the CDR3 is 14 residues. Unmatched junction bases numbered 4, after V lost 2 bases and J lost 6 bases. Looked up from germline, CDR1 is SGHKS and CDR2 is YYEKEE (reference sequence).